This TCR beta chain was sequenced during a study of T cell clonotyping in hematopoietic cell transplantation. Findings and limits, study-wide: Recipient TCR diversity dropped after transplant; expanded clonotypes rose from day 30 to 180.

V dropped 4 bases and J dropped 5; count of bases not matched to a gene: 6. Germline lookup yields CDR1 SGHRS and CDR2 YFSETQ. CDR3 length equals 15 residues. This table comes from immunoSEQ multiplex PCR, and its TCRdb copy is limited to in-frame clones, with some not included. The data show more than 12,000 clones, nearly 95% seen once. Regarding this clone: The antigen is not known.

This chain joins TRBV5-1 and TRBJ2-1, with 10 bases aligning to TRBD2. Sequencing was performed on PBMCs, taken 30 days after allogeneic stem cell transplant. This TCR came from a male patient over 55 who had an allogeneic stem cell transplant from an unrelated donor, so the T cells may come from the graft donor. Some clones in this sample may be carry-over from other donors' samples. CDR3 DNA sequence: TGCGCCAGCAGCCGAAGCGGGGGGGCTAACAATGAGCAGTTCTTC. Its translation: CASSRSGGANNEQFF.